This T cell receptor beta chain was documented in a study of cytomegalovirus exposure and HLA in healthy donors (dated by TCRdb to the late 2010s). Context from the whole study: According to an earlier analysis of 450 to 650 of the donors, roughly 180 million T cells yielded 117 million unique TCR beta sequences and 276 Gb of sequence data. Of the roughly 400 genotyped donors, roughly 80% were placed in the genetic ancestry cluster associated with self-reported Caucasian donors. The study aimed to test whether cataloging public T cell receptors could reveal signatures of past pathogen exposure. To study patterns of TCR occurrence, a later analysis re-analyzed previously published TCR beta repertoires from several hundred donors and added high-resolution HLA genotyping. High-throughput TCR immunosequencing, statistical association of individual TCRs with disease status, and machine learning were combined to predict cytomegalovirus infection status. A later genetic analysis took genome-wide SNP genotypes for about three fifths of the roughly 670 donors and used that subset as a discovery cohort. The later analysis used no new phenotypic data to find candidate immune exposures, relying instead on TCR beta sequences and their occurrence across donors. An earlier analysis of roughly 580 of the donors used high-throughput TCR beta sequencing to judge whether each TCR beta V gene segment behaved as functional or pseudogenic. Every repertoire in the discovery cohort had been generated on one and the same sequencing platform. Alongside the repertoire data, information on donor age, sex, ethnicity and CMV serostatus was compiled. Besides the first cohort of under 700 subjects, a separate validation cohort made up of 90 to 150 different subjects was used. Both class I and class II loci were covered by HLA typing, at four-digit resolution. Roughly 5 DR-DQ haplotypes were handled as single units for association and clustering, since linkage in the cohort was strong. The number of typed donors differed by locus: roughly 629-630 for A, B, C, DRB1 and DQB1; 522 for DQA1; over 600 for DPA1; and some 450 for DPB1. The study used immunosequencing to profile the T cell repertoires of several hundred subjects and linked those repertoires to cytomegalovirus serostatus. An early release covering roughly 640 HLA-typed donors comprised around 300 gigabases of sequencing data and approximately 85 million unique TCR sequences. Among 350 to 400 genotyped donors of the cohort, an average of about 240,000 unique TCR beta nucleotide sequences were sequenced per donor, roughly a sixth of them non-productive.

Receptor libraries were prepared by the immunoSEQ multiplex PCR assay. A mixture of 60 forward primers for TCR Vbeta segments and 13 reverse primers for TCR Jbeta segments was used in the multiplex PCR. A multiplex PCR assay on genomic DNA amplified the CDR3 region of rearranged TCR beta genes. The amplified TCR beta libraries were sequenced on the Illumina HiSeq System as 87-base-pair reads. Turning to the authors' computational methods: Across the 500 to 850 repertoires, a later analysis counted tens of millions of unique TCR beta chains, around 10 million of which were shared by at least two donors. A nearest-neighbor algorithm error-corrected the raw reads and collapsed the reads into unique sequences, merging closely related sequences to remove PCR and sequencing errors. Alignment of CDR3 sequences to IMGT reference sequences was used to assign V, D and J gene segments. For a sequence to be retained, a match of at least six nucleotides was required to both a V gene segment and a J gene segment. Rearrangements were called productive when the CDR3 lacked stop codons and stayed in frame with V and J; all others were non-productive. Following IMGT convention, CDR3 was defined as the stretch from the second conserved V-encoded cysteine up to the conserved J-encoded phenylalanine. Sequences without an unambiguous match to a single V gene segment were excluded from the earlier analysis of over 500 of the donors. An earlier analysis of 500 to 600 of the donors classified V segments as functional when productive rearrangements were above 56.7% and as segregating when the standard deviation between donors was above 5%. A statistical classification framework was built to diagnose cytomegalovirus status from the catalog of TCR beta chain sequences. V and J gene assignment, in a later analysis, came from comparing TCR nucleotide sequences with IMGT/GENE-DB human TR gene sequences. A later analysis assigned CDR3 sequences and most-parsimonious VDJ recombination scenarios with the TCRdist pipeline. In a later analysis, each TCR beta chain was defined by its CDR3 amino acid sequence together with its V-gene family, and reads lacking a unique V-gene family were excluded. To address suspected cross-contamination and a sequencing artifact, a later analysis removed roughly 580 highly shared, low-generation-probability nucleotide sequences. A later analysis calculated a clonal expansion index for each public chain from normalized within-repertoire ranks of inferred template counts. A later analysis computed generation probabilities with a VDJ recombination model fitted to out-of-frame rearrangements, and checked the results against IGoR. Hypergeometric tests were used in a later analysis to score TCR-TCR, TCR-HLA and TCR-CMV co-occurrence, with a repertoire-size bias correction applied to the TCR pairs. In a later analysis, false discovery rates were estimated by permuting HLA or CMV assignments 20 times. A later analysis grouped co-occurring TCRs with DBSCAN, adding TCRdist sequence similarity when clustering within HLA-allele-positive subsets. Repertoires with fewer than 30,000 or more than 120,000 public chains were left out of co-occurrence clustering, as were several repertoires with anomalous nucleotide sharing. The immuneACCESS repertoire file appears here via TCRdb, limited to in-frame rearrangements. These files lack a portion of the clones; in checked studies, under half of the deficit traces to unresolved V genes, and the cause of the others is not known. Clone size and the V and J calls come from that table; the DNA yielded D and trimming. This sample is represented by about 100,000 clones; around 73% of them were singletons. In total, the top ten clones hold 0.76% of the sample.

For this clone: The target of this receptor is not known. Qualities for individual bases were not recorded, and no much larger clone is one base off.

V is pared back by 5 bases and J by 2 bases, with 13 bases lying between the germline termini. The germline V gene encodes CDR1 SEHNR and CDR2 FQNEAQ (reference sequence). CDR3 length: 16 amino acids, cysteine to phenylalanine. Solely the CDR3 DNA is kept, with 48 bases framed from the first base. The cohort was made up of approximately 670 healthy bone marrow donors. Cohort members were all nominally healthy when sampled, although unrecorded immune exposures were likely present. The donor tested CMV seronegative, placing the donor among the approximately 400 seronegative members of the cohort. Each donor provided a peripheral blood sample, and peripheral blood mononuclear cells were used for TCR beta sequencing. The Qiagen DNeasy Blood Extraction Kit was used to extract genomic DNA from the blood cell samples. Study-wide conclusions, independent of this receptor: A later genetic analysis associated a missense DCLRE1C variant with V-gene and J-gene trimming of TCR beta chains, and an independent cohort replicated the association. When HLA alleles, especially DR and DQ, strongly co-occurred, attributing TCR associations to individual alleles was difficult. Some IMGT-functional V segments, including TRBV6-2 and TRBV6-3, could not be distinguished by the 87-base-pair reads and were therefore excluded. The cohort was sequenced for TCR beta chains only, and without alpha or paired-chain data the features that could be detected were limited. Specific HLA alleles were associated with 16,951 TCR beta sequences at a false discovery rate of 0.05 in a later analysis. The classifier was reported to diagnose cytomegalovirus status with high specificity and sensitivity in both the original and validation cohorts. Most TCR sequences were seen in very few donors, while some public TCRs were found in many individuals. Several of the top co-occurrence clusters appeared to be linked to parvovirus B19, influenza, CMV and Epstein-Barr virus, according to a later analysis. Presence/absence analyses assumed roughly uniform sequencing depth across donors, an assumption that may not hold. A group of highly shared sequence variants was considered likely to be a technical artifact of the sequencing pipeline. Most CMV-associated TCR beta chains appeared to be HLA-restricted in a later analysis, and the HLA associations seemed to be driven largely by CMV exposure. Because HLA typing was unavailable for some donors at each locus, only the typed subset was used in association tests. A further reported finding was that TCR beta sequences accurately predicted the HLA-A and HLA-B alleles for most subjects in the first cohort. In a later analysis, HLA-associated TCR beta chains were found to be more clonally expanded and to have lower generation probabilities than equally common non-associated chains. In a later genetic analysis, fewer N-insertions in productive TCRs were reported among donors in an Asian-associated ancestry cluster than the roughly 640-donor mean. About 17 rarely observed V segments, including chromosome 9 orphons, were excluded from the earlier analysis of some 590 of the donors because counts were too low. In vitro tests confirmed that three of the cytomegalovirus-associated TCR beta chains recognize cytomegalovirus antigens. According to a later analysis, TCR association rates differed among HLA loci, with DRB1 alleles showing the most associated TCRs and HLA-C alleles showing the fewest. In an earlier analysis of more than 500 of the donors, most TCR beta V segments appeared in productive rearrangements about 87% or about 30% of the time, broadly matching IMGT annotations. The authors suggested that the approach could potentially be extended to other disease states and immunological phenotypes. The only immune exposure information available for the cohort was CMV serostatus. A total of fewer than 200 TCR beta chains were listed by the study as associated with cytomegalovirus. Linkage disequilibrium might explain the correlated functional status among segregating V segments, but an unknown experimental factor could not be excluded.

Recombination joined TRBV7-9 with TRBJ2-6; a tentative D call is TRBD1 (6 bases match). The specimen sequenced was PBMCs. The origin of this receptor is a woman aged 55 to 70 in good health and CMV-seronegative. The DNA is as follows: TGTGCCAGCAGCCGACTTTCAGGGGCTGGGGCCAACGTCCTGACTTTC. Translated, it reads CASSRLSGAGANVLTF. Beyond the CDR3, the reference TRBV7-9 and TRBJ2-6 genes provide the residues; the full variable domain reads: DTGVSQNPRHKITKRGQNVTFRCDPISEHNRLYWYRQTLGQGPEFLTYFQNEAQLEKSRLLSDRFSAERPKGSFSTLEIQRTEQGDSAMYLCASSRLSGAGANVLTFGAGSRLTVL.